The clone carrying this TCR beta chain has a single count. Germline V gene data show CDR1 as MNHEY and CDR2 as SVGAGI. This CDR3 is 14 amino acids long. The V gene end was trimmed by 6 bases and the J gene end by 5 bases; junction bases not matched to a gene: 6. These data are taken from a study of cytotoxic CD8 clonotypes in ibrutinib-treated CLL. Investigators sourced approximately 2.1 micrograms of genomic DNA from cryopreserved PBMCs for TCR beta libraries. Depths of 1 in 200,000 to 1 in 1 million T cells were the sequencing target. Here immunoSEQ multiplex PCR was the method, and the copy in TCRdb shows in-frame clones only, minus some. The sample has around 310,000 clones; roughly 85% are singletons.

The source was PBMCs, collected before ibrutinib treatment. The J gene is TRBJ1-2, the V gene TRBV6-5; 10 positions match TRBD1. This receptor was identified in a human donor with chronic lymphocytic leukemia. For the CDR3, the DNA is TGTGCCAGCAGCCAGACAGGGGGCGCGTATGGCTACACCTTC. This encodes CASSQTGGAYGYTF.